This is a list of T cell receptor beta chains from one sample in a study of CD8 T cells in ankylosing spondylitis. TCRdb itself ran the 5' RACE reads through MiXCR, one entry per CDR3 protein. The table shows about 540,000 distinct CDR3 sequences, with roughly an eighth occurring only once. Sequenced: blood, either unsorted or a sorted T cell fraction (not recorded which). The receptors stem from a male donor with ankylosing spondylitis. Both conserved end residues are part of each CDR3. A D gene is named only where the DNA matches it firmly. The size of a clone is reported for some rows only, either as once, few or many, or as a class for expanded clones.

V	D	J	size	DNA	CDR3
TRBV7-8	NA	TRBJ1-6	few	TGTGCCAGCAGCCCGCCAGTCCCAGGGAATTCACCCCTCCACTTT	CASSPPVPGNSPLHF
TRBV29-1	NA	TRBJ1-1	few	TGCAGCGCCCAAGACCTTCGGGCGTTGAACACTGAAGCTTTCTTT	CSAQDLRALNTEAFF
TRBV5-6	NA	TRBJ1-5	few	TGTGCCAGCAGCTTGGCGGCAGGCACTCGCAATCAGCCCCAGCATTTT	CASSLAAGTRNQPQHF
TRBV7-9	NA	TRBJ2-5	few	TGTGCCAGCAGCCAACCATTCAAGGGAACGGAGACCCAGTACTTC	CASSQPFKGTETQYF
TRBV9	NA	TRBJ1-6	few	TGTGCCAGCAGCGACCGGACCGCTGATAATTCACCCCTCCACTTT	CASSDRTADNSPLHF
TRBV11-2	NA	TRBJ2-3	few	TGTGCCAGCAGCCAGCGGTCGGGCATCCGTCTTTCAGATACGCAGTATTTT	CASSQRSGIRLSDTQYF
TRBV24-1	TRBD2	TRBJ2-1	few	TGTGCCACCAGCGAGGCTCCGCGGGGGTGGGCTAGCGGAGGATACAATGAGCAGTTCTTC	CATSEAPRGWASGGYNEQFF
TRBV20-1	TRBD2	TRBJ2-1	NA	TGCAGTGCTACCGGGACTAGTTACAATGAGCAGTTCTTC	CSATGTSYNEQFF
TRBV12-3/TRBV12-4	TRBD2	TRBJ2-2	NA	TGTGCCAGCATTACACAGAGCGGGAGGAACACCGGGGAGCTGTTTTTT	CASITQSGRNTGELFF
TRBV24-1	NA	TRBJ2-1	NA	TGTGCCACCAGTGACCCTACTAGCCCCGGGCAATACAATGAGCAGTTCTTC	CATSDPTSPGQYNEQFF
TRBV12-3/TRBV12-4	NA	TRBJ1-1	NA	TGTGCCAGCAGTTTTGCTGGGAGAGCTTTCTTT	CASSFAGRAFF
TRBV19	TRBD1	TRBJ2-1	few	TGTGCCAGTAGTATTGCCGGGACAGAATTCTACAATGAGCAGTTCTTC	CASSIAGTEFYNEQFF
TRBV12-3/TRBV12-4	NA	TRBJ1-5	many	TGTGCCAGCATCGATGGACAGAGCAATCAGCCCCAGCATTTT	CASIDGQSNQPQHF
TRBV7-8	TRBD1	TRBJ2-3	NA	TGTGCCAGCAGCTCCGGGACAGGGACAACAGATACGCAGTATTTT	CASSSGTGTTDTQYF
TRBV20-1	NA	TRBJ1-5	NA	TGCAGTGCTAGAGAATCGTATAGGGGTTCTTATCAGCCCCAGCATTTT	CSARESYRGSYQPQHF
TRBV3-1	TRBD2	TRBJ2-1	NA	TGTGCCAGCAGCCTTCTAGCGGGGCGGTCGGGTGAGCAGTTCTTC	CASSLLAGRSGEQFF